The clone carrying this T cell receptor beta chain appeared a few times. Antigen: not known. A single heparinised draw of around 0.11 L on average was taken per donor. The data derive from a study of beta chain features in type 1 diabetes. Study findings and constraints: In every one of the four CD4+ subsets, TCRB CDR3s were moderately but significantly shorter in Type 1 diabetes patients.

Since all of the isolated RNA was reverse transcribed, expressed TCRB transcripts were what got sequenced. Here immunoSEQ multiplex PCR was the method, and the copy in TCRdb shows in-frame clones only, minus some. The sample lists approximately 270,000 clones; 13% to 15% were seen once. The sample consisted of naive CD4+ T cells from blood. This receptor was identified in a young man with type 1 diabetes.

DNA for the CDR3: TGTGCCAGCAGCCAGGGACTAGCGGGAGGGCCTGTCAATGAGCAGTTCTTC. Protein product: CASSQGLAGGPVNEQFF. The chain carries TRBV7-9 and TRBJ2-1; 16 nucleotides agree with TRBD2. This CDR3 is built from 17 residues. Germline V gene sequence: CDR1 SEHNR, CDR2 FQNEAQ (reference sequence). V shed 5 bases, J shed 6 bases, and the junction held 7 bases outside the gene matches.